The 20 T cell receptor beta chains below were found in one sample sequenced in a study of blood T cell repertoires in COVID-19. The assay was immunoSEQ multiplex PCR, and TCRdb's table has in-frame clones only and misses some. The sample records 200,000 to 300,000 clones, about 89% being singletons. Sequencing was done on a sample of PBMCs or T cells enriched from blood (not recorded which). These receptors were obtained from a man between 40 and 49 years old who had recovered from COVID-19.

The gene calls are TRBV29-1 and TRBJ2-7, with TRBD1 matching over 10 bases. This CDR3 has 16 amino acids. Germline lookup yields CDR1 SQVTM and CDR2 ANQGSEA. The V segment lost 1 base and the J segment 2 bases; nucleotides outside the gene matches: 8. In nucleotides, the CDR3 is TGCAGCGTTGAAGGGGGACAGGGGATAACCACCTACGAGCAGTACTTC. This encodes CSVEGGQGITTYEQYF.

This chain joins TRBV5-3 and TRBJ2-7; a weak D match, TRBD1 (5 bases). TRBV5-3 is an ORF; its function is uncertain. V lost 0 bases to trimming and J lost 5 bases, with 12 bases between them. The CDR3 has 14 amino acids. The CDR3 protein is CARSLEGRVHEQYF. CDR3 DNA: TGTGCCAGAAGCTTGGAAGGCAGGGTGCACGAGCAGTACTTC.

V usage is TRBV6-5 and J usage is TRBJ1-5; D call uncertain. Germline V lookup: CDR1 MNHEY, CDR2 SVGAGI. Trimming removed 7 bases from V and 6 bases from J, with 10 bases in between. CDR3 length: 12 amino acids. CDR3 nucleotides: TGTGCCAGCAACCGGGTAAGTCAGCCCCAGCATTTT. Protein sequence: CASNRVSQPQHF.

This chain uses TRBV5-8 with TRBJ2-3; TRBD2 might be the D (6 bases). CDR1 and CDR2 (germline): SGHTS, YDEGEE. Deletions cut 0 bases from V and 2 bases from J, with 13 bases between. The CDR3 contains 16 residues. CDR3 coding DNA: TGTGCCAGCAGCTTGGGGCTCGGGCGGGACACAGATACGCAGTATTTT. This codes for CASSLGLGRDTDTQYF.

Points on this clone: This specimen includes other DNA sequences encoding the same CDR3. The chain employs TRBV18 and TRBJ1-1; tentatively, D is TRBD1 (5 bases). CDR3 size: 15 residues. Germline values: CDR1 KGHSH, CDR2 LQKENI. Trimming stripped 1 base from V and 1 base from J, with 10 bases between. The CDR3 bases are TGTGCCAGCTCACCACGGACGGGGGAGAACACTGAAGCTTTCTTT. This codes for CASSPRTGENTEAFF. The variable domain in full, completed from reference TRBV18 and TRBJ1-1, reads NAGVMQNPRHLVRRRGQEARLRCSPMKGHSHVYWYRQLPEEGLKFMVYLQKENIIDESGMPKERFSAEFPKEGPSILRIQQVVRGDSAAYFCASSPRTGENTEAFFGQGTRLTVV.

This chain connects TRBV30 to TRBJ2-5, with unresolved D. The CDR3 is made up of 13 amino acids. Germline V gene sequence: CDR1 GTSNPN, CDR2 SVGIG (reference sequence). The V end lost 4 bases, the J end lost 1 base, and 10 bases lay between the germline ends. The CDR3 sequence is CAWTSGSQETQYF. As DNA, the CDR3 is TGTGCCTGGACCTCTGGCAGCCAAGAGACCCAGTACTTC.

The chain is built from TRBV16 and TRBJ2-7; TRBD2 matches 8 bases. This CDR3 has 14 residues. J lost 4 bases, V lost 4 bases, and 6 bases had no gene match. Germline V gene sequence: CDR1 KGHSY, CDR2 FQNENV. The CDR3 DNA is TGTGCCAGCAGCCCCCGGGGGGGCGGTTACGAGCAGTACTTC. It specifies CASSPRGGGYEQYF.

The genes are TRBV5-1 and TRBJ2-7; TRBD2 matches 7 bases. The germline V gene has CDR1 SGHRS and CDR2 YFSETQ. Losses at the gene ends were 2 bases for V and 0 bases for J; bases not matched to a gene: 5. The CDR3 length is 15 residues. CDR3 sequence: CASSFDGGSSYEQYF. As DNA, the CDR3 is TGCGCCAGCAGCTTCGATGGCGGGAGCTCCTACGAGCAGTACTTC.

This clone was seen only once. This rearrangement joins TRBV18 to TRBJ1-5, with a weak D call TRBD1 (5 bases). Trimming cost V 6 bases and J 2 bases, with 17 bases left between them. CDR3 length equals 16 residues. The germline CDR1 and CDR2 sequences are KGHSH and LQKENI. The CDR3 DNA reads TGTGCCAGCTCTCGGGCGGGGGTCGCGGGCAATCAGCCCCAGCATTTT. It is translated as CASSRAGVAGNQPQHF.

The CDR3 DNA follows: TGTGCCAGCAGCTCTGACAGGGGATTGGGAAATCAGCCCCAGCATTTT. This codes for CASSSDRGLGNQPQHF. The V call is TRBV7-2, the J call TRBJ1-5; 8 nucleotides agree with TRBD1. V lost 4 bases and J lost 4; bases outside the gene matches: 9. The CDR3 sequence is 16 residues long. In germline, CDR1 is SGHTA, CDR2 FQGNSA.

This chain connects TRBV3-1 (or the pseudogene TRBV3-2) to TRBJ1-6; weak D call: TRBD1 (5 bases). CDR3 length: 13 residues. The V end was cut by 6 bases, the J end by 9 bases, with 12 bases between. Germline CDR1 reads LGHDT; CDR2 reads YNNKEL (reference sequence). DNA of the CDR3: TGTGCCAGCAGGGACATCATGTCTTCACCCCTCCACTTT. This translates into CASRDIMSSPLHF.

The J gene is TRBJ2-5, the V gene TRBV3-1 (or the pseudogene TRBV3-2); the match to TRBD2 covers 7 bases. Losses at the gene ends were 0 bases for V and 6 bases for J; bases not matched to a gene: 7. Germline values: CDR1 LGHDT, CDR2 YNNKEL (reference sequence). This CDR3 has 15 amino acids. CDR3 sequence: CASSQDFAGRQTQYF. The CDR3 nucleotides read TGTGCCAGCAGCCAAGATTTCGCCGGGAGGCAGACCCAGTACTTC.

J is TRBJ1-2 and V is TRBV6-4; D uncertain. Germline V gene data show CDR1 as MRHNA and CDR2 as SNTAGT. V lost 5 bases, J lost 10 bases, and 14 bases lay in between. The CDR3 extends over 12 amino acids. DNA for the CDR3: TGTGCCAGCAGTCCAAATCGACTTGTCTACACCTTC. The encoded protein is CASSPNRLVYTF.

The chain combines TRBV7-9 with TRBJ1-4; the match to TRBD1 covers 7 bases. After removal of 1 base from V and 10 bases from J, the junction contained 12 bases not matched to a gene. The CDR3 sequence is 16 residues long. From germline, CDR1 is SEHNR and CDR2 FQNEAQ (reference sequence). CDR3 sequence: CASSLETGPYRGKLFF. In DNA form, the CDR3 reads TGTGCCAGCAGCTTAGAGACAGGGCCTTACAGGGGAAAACTGTTTTTT.

The chain has TRBV5-1 and TRBJ2-1; 10 bases map to TRBD2. Germline assignment: CDR1 SGHRS and CDR2 YFSETQ. V shed 0 bases and J 8 bases; nucleotides not matched to a gene: 8. This CDR3 is built from 16 residues. CDR3: CASSLVAAGGPYEQFF. The DNA of the CDR3 is TGCGCCAGCAGCTTGGTTGCAGCGGGAGGGCCTTATGAGCAGTTCTTC.

The table lists this clone with a few counts. V is TRBV6-2 or TRBV6-3 and J is TRBJ2-7; D perhaps matches TRBD1 (6 bases). There are 14 residues in the CDR3. Per the germline V gene, CDR1 is MNHEY and CDR2 is SVGEGT. V was shortened by 5 bases and J by 1 base, with 12 bases between the two germline ends. The CDR3 loop is CASSPGVRSYEQYF. Here the CDR3 DNA reads TGTGCCAGCAGTCCAGGGGTCCGATCCTACGAGCAGTACTTC.

This clone was observed a few times. This chain links TRBV5-1 with TRBJ1-2, with D possibly being TRBD1 (6 bases). Trimming took 4 bases from V and 6 from J, leaving 13 bases between them. CDR1 and CDR2 (germline): SGHRS, YFSETQ. CDR3 length equals 13 residues. The CDR3 is CASSRITGNGYTF. The CDR3 region has the DNA TGCGCCAGCAGCCGCATTACAGGGAATGGCTACACCTTC.

The V and J genes are TRBV6-6 and TRBJ2-1; 12 bases align to TRBD1. CDR1 is MNHNY, CDR2 SVGAGI, per germline (reference sequence). With V trimmed by 5 bases and J by 10 bases, 9 bases remained unmatched. This CDR3 has 15 amino acids. CDR3 DNA: TGTGCCAGCAGTGTCCCGGGACAGGGGGCTATGGAGCAGTTCTTC. This codes for CASSVPGQGAMEQFF.

The chain employs TRBV6-5 and TRBJ2-7, with a weak D call TRBD2 (7 bases). Between the trimmed V and J ends, which lost 2 bases and 2 bases, there was a span of 16 bases. Germline V lookup: CDR1 MNHEY, CDR2 SVGAGI. The CDR3 length is 16 residues. CDR3 DNA sequence: TGTGCCAGCAGTTACGGGGGGGGGCTATTAACCTACGAGCAGTACTTC. It encodes CASSYGGGLLTYEQYF.

V usage is TRBV14 and J usage is TRBJ2-1; 7 bases match TRBD2. Trimming cost V 3 bases and J 7 bases; bases outside gene matches: 9. Germline V gene data show CDR1 as SGHDN and CDR2 as FVKESK. The CDR3 runs 15 residues. For the CDR3, the DNA is TGTGCCAGCAGCCAGCAAGCGGGAAGTACGAATGAGCAGTTCTTC. Translated, it gives CASSQQAGSTNEQFF.